This TCR beta chain emerged from a study of cytomegalovirus exposure and HLA in healthy donors. Primers for the PCR totalled 60 Vbeta and 13 Jbeta. In the source study's methods: The authors later counted roughly 77 million unique TCR beta chains, 8.5 million to 13 million of them shared. Clones were read by immunoSEQ multiplex PCR, and TCRdb kept only the in-frame ones, dropping some. That table gives V, J and clone size, and the DNA gave D and trimming. The repertoire holds some 200,000 clones, with almost 80% as singletons. Concerning this clone: Its antigen is not known.

Overall study results and limits: Researchers catalogued some 160 TCR beta chains as cytomegalovirus-associated.

The CDR3 totals 13 residues. The V and J ends lost 7 bases and 5 bases, in that order; junction bases with no gene match: 7. Germline V lookup: CDR1 ENHRY, CDR2 SYGVKD. Sequenced sample: PBMCs. The TCR was taken from a man between 18 and 35 years old in good health and CMV-seronegative. This sequence joins TRBV10-3 and TRBJ1-1; 7 bases are shared with TRBD1. The CDR3 here is CAIKTGAGTEAFF. DNA for the CDR3: TGTGCCATCAAAACAGGGGCAGGGACTGAAGCTTTCTTT.